These 30 T cell receptor beta chains originate from one sample sequenced in a study of T-cell memory formation after mild COVID-19. TCRdb reprocessed the 5' RACE reads via MiXCR and lists one record per CDR3 protein. The table lists 350,000 to 550,000 distinct CDR3 sequences, 18% of them singletons. The sequenced material came from PBMCs or a T cell subset sorted from them (not recorded which). These TCRs come from a man younger than 35 who had mild COVID-19 (a few samples of this study predate the infection). Cell type and time point are not known.

This clonotype was observed a few times. The chain combines TRBV24-1 with TRBJ2-2, with 8 nucleotides matching TRBD1. V lost 6 bases and J lost 3; bases outside the gene matches: 8. Germline-derived CDR1 and CDR2 are KGHDR and SFDVKD. This CDR3 is 16 amino acids long. The CDR3 is CATSLDRVGDTGELFF. The CDR3 DNA follows: TGTGCCACCAGTTTGGACAGGGTTGGAGACACCGGGGAGCTGTTTTTT.

The genes are TRBV4-3 and TRBJ2-1, with 10 bases fitting TRBD2. The J segment lost 8 bases and the V segment lost 5 bases, leaving 9 bases of the junction unmatched. Germline V gene sequence: CDR1 LGHNA, CDR2 YSLEER. This CDR3 spans 15 amino acids. The CDR3 spells CASSFTRSGGDEQFF. The CDR3 region has the DNA TGCGCCAGCAGCTTCACTAGGAGCGGGGGGGATGAGCAGTTCTTC.

The chain is built from TRBV20-1 and TRBJ2-1; 7 bases line up with TRBD1. V was clipped by 4 bases and J by 8 bases; unmatched bases: 14. The CDR3 has 15 amino acids. The germline V gene encodes CDR1 DFQATT and CDR2 SNEGSKA (reference sequence). The CDR3 bases are TGCAGTGCTACTCTTCCGGGACAGACCTGGTATGAGCAGTTCTTC. Encoded protein: CSATLPGQTWYEQFF.

Only a few counts were recorded for this clonotype. V gene TRBV7-2 combines with J gene TRBJ2-5, with D possibly matching TRBD1 (6 bases). CDR1 and CDR2 (germline): SGHTA, FQGNSA. V was cut by 2 bases and J by 4 bases, with 17 bases left in between. This CDR3 spans 16 amino acids. CDR3 coding DNA: TGTGCCAGCAGCTTATCTGGGGGCTGGTCCACAGAGACCCAGTACTTC. This translates into CASSLSGGWSTETQYF. Complete variable domain (other parts from reference TRBV7-2 and TRBJ2-5): GAGVSQSPSNKVTEKGKDVELRCDPISGHTALYWYRQSLGQGLEFLIYFQGNSAPDKSGLPSDRFSAERTGGSVSTLTIQRTQQEDSAVYLCASSLSGGWSTETQYFGPGTRLLVL.

The rearrangement joins TRBV11-2 to TRBJ1-6; D possibly corresponds to TRBD1 (5 bases). The CDR3 contains 17 residues. The V gene's germline CDR1 is SGHAT and CDR2 FQNNGV. V was clipped by 2 bases and J by 3 bases, with 14 bases between them. CDR3 DNA sequence: TGTGCCAGCAGCTTATTTTCAGGGTCCTTCTATAATTCACCCCTCCACTTT. It specifies CASSLFSGSFYNSPLHF.

This clonotype was observed a handful of times. The chain joins TRBV6-6 to TRBJ1-4; D is ambiguous. Germline V CDR1 and CDR2: MNHNY, SVGAGI (reference sequence). The length of the CDR3 is 14 residues. V shed 2 bases and J shed 3 bases, with 7 bases lying between them. This CDR3 is CASSYGRSNEKLFF. DNA of the CDR3: TGTGCCAGCAGTTACGGGCGATCTAATGAAAAACTGTTTTTT.

In this sample, this clonotype turned up a few times. The chain is built from TRBV5-1 and TRBJ2-3; 10 positions agree with TRBD2. Germline-derived CDR1 and CDR2 are SGHRS and YFSETQ. V was clipped by 4 bases and J by 7 bases; unmatched bases: 6. The CDR3 has 14 residues. The CDR3 here is CASSLGSGGNTQYF. DNA for the CDR3: TGCGCCAGCAGCCTTGGTAGCGGGGGGAATACGCAGTATTTT.

This clonotype has more than one count but fewer than ten. The V call is TRBV5-1, the J call TRBJ1-6; D is possibly TRBD1 (6 bases). V was cut by 4 bases and J by 2 bases, with 13 bases left in between. Germline loops: CDR1 SGHRS, CDR2 YFSETQ. The CDR3 runs to 16 residues. CDR3 loop: CASSPWTDAYNSPLHF. CDR3 bases: TGCGCCAGCAGCCCGTGGACAGACGCCTATAATTCACCCCTCCACTTT.

This clonotype was found a few times. This chain uses TRBV6-5 with TRBJ2-2; 8 bases map to TRBD1. Germline V gives CDR1 MNHEY, CDR2 SVGAGI. This CDR3 has 15 amino acids. The V gene end was trimmed by 1 base and the J gene end by 6 bases; junction bases not matched to a gene: 4. CDR3 loop: CASSYYLQGAGELFF. The CDR3 DNA reads as TGTGCCAGCAGTTACTATTTACAGGGGGCCGGGGAGCTGTTTTTT.

This clonotype was observed a few times. The V gene is TRBV5-1, the J gene TRBJ1-1, with D uncertain. CDR1 is SGHRS, CDR2 YFSETQ, per germline. The CDR3 contains 14 residues. Between the trimmed V and J ends, which lost 4 bases and 5 bases, there was a span of 15 bases. CDR3 nucleotides: TGCGCCAGCAGCACCGACAAGGGCCGGACTGAAGCTTTCTTT. Amino acids: CASSTDKGRTEAFF.

J is TRBJ2-5 and V is TRBV3-1; 11 bases map to TRBD2. Germline V gene sequence: CDR1 LGHDT, CDR2 YNNKEL (reference sequence). With V trimmed by 2 bases and J by 0 bases, 5 bases remained unmatched. This CDR3 is built from 17 residues. The CDR3 DNA follows: TGTGCCAGCAGCCAACATCCGGGACTAGCGGACCAAGAGACCCAGTACTTC. This gives the protein CASSQHPGLADQETQYF.

The CDR3 region is CASSYKGLAFQTQYF. CDR3 sequence (DNA): TGTGCCAGCAGTTATAAGGGACTAGCGTTTCAGACCCAGTACTTC. The chain joins TRBV6-5 to TRBJ2-5, with 10 bases lining up with TRBD2. CDR3 size: 15 residues. Germline trimming cut 3 bases from V and 6 bases from J; bases unmatched to any gene: 7. Germline V gene lookup returns CDR1 MNHEY and CDR2 SVGAGI.

Only a few counts were recorded for this clonotype. The chain is built from TRBV27 and TRBJ2-7; no reliable D call. Germline V gene data show CDR1 as MNHEY and CDR2 as SMNVEV (reference sequence). The CDR3 has 15 amino acids. Trimming pared 5 bases from V and 0 bases from J, leaving 14 bases between. CDR3 DNA: TGTGCCAGCAGTATAAAGCAGGCAGCCTCCTACGAGCAGTACTTC. It yields the protein CASSIKQAASYEQYF.

The V call is TRBV4-1, the J call TRBJ2-7, with D perhaps matching TRBD1 (5 bases). CDR1 is MGHRA, CDR2 YSYEKL, per germline. The CDR3 covers 14 residues. V was cut by 4 bases and J by 5 bases, with 15 bases left in between. The CDR3 spells CASSPMTDLNEQYF. DNA for the CDR3: TGCGCCAGCAGCCCCATGACAGATCTCAACGAGCAGTACTTC.

This clonotype came up many times. The V and J genes are TRBV7-2 and TRBJ2-3; 7 positions agree with TRBD1. Germline CDR1 and CDR2: SGHTA and FQGNSA. J was trimmed by 5 bases and V by 1 base; bases with no gene match: 3. The CDR3 sequence is 14 residues long. CDR3 sequence reads: CASSLGGGLDTQYF. In DNA form, the CDR3 reads TGTGCCAGCAGCTTAGGAGGGGGCTTAGATACGCAGTATTTT.

This clonotype was seen more than once but under ten times. The V gene is TRBV7-9, the J gene TRBJ2-1; TRBD2 agrees at 10 bases. The J segment lost 5 bases and the V segment lost 3 bases, leaving 10 bases of the junction unmatched. Germline V lookup: CDR1 SEHNR, CDR2 FQNEAQ (reference sequence). The CDR3 runs to 17 residues. The CDR3 here is CASSFASGGALNNEQFF. CDR3 nucleotide sequence: TGTGCCAGCAGCTTCGCAAGCGGGGGGGCGCTTAACAATGAGCAGTTCTTC.

This clonotype was counted only a few times. This chain links TRBV18 with TRBJ2-1; 9 bases map to TRBD2. Germline values: CDR1 KGHSH, CDR2 LQKENI. The V gene end was trimmed by 1 base and the J gene end by 9 bases; junction bases not matched to a gene: 1. This CDR3 spans 13 amino acids. CDR3 in amino acids: CASSPLAGVEQFF. In DNA, the CDR3 is TGTGCCAGCTCACCACTAGCGGGGGTTGAGCAGTTCTTC.

This clonotype occurred a few times. V is TRBV9 and J is TRBJ2-2, with 12 bases matching TRBD2. This CDR3 contains 20 residues. Germline CDR1 SGDLS, CDR2 YYNGEE. The trim removed 4 bases at V and 9 bases at J, leaving 22 bases unmatched. The CDR3 loop reads CASSPSPLAGGGWRTWELFF. For the CDR3, the DNA is TGTGCCAGCAGCCCCTCCCCACTAGCGGGGGGAGGTTGGAGGACCTGGGAGCTGTTTTTT.

This clonotype occurred many times. V and J are TRBV5-1 and TRBJ2-1, with D possibly matching TRBD2 (7 bases). Trimming pared 3 bases from V and 10 bases from J, leaving 14 bases between. Per germline, CDR1 SGHRS and CDR2 YFSETQ. This CDR3 is built from 13 residues. The CDR3 DNA follows: TGCGCCAGCAGCTACCCTCCGGGGGGCGAGCAGTTCTTC. Amino acid sequence: CASSYPPGGEQFF.

This clonotype was found a few times. This chain connects TRBV7-9 to TRBJ1-6; D not resolved. The CDR3 has 16 residues. Germline CDR1 SEHNR, CDR2 FQNEAQ (reference sequence). Trimming left V 6 bases short and J 7 bases short, with 19 bases between. CDR3 bases: TGTGCCAGCAGTACGATCCGGACCACCCTGAATTCACCCCTCCACTTT. Translated, it gives CASSTIRTTLNSPLHF.

This clonotype was found many times. The rearrangement uses TRBV6-6 and TRBJ2-1; D not certain. The CDR3 totals 14 residues. Germline V CDR1 and CDR2: MNHNY, SVGAGI (reference sequence). V shed 0 bases and J shed 3 bases, with 6 bases lying between them. The CDR3 is CASSYSQVYNEQFF. The CDR3 DNA is TGTGCCAGCAGTTACTCTCAAGTCTACAATGAGCAGTTCTTC.

The chain joins TRBV12-3 or TRBV12-4 to TRBJ2-5; no reliable D call. V was pared by 0 bases and J by 5 bases, with 7 bases between. The CDR3 spans 13 residues. The CDR3 spells CASSLAHLETQYF. DNA for the CDR3: TGTGCCAGCAGTTTAGCCCACTTGGAGACCCAGTACTTC.

J is TRBJ1-3 and V is TRBV6-5; TRBD1 agrees at 7 bases. There are 14 residues in the CDR3. J was trimmed by 2 bases and V by 5 bases; bases with no gene match: 3. Germline V gene lookup returns CDR1 MNHEY and CDR2 SVGAGI. The CDR3 region has the DNA TGTGCCAGCAGTCGAGACAGGGCTGGAAACACCATATATTTT. Amino acids: CASSRDRAGNTIYF.

DNA for the CDR3: TGTGCCAGCAGCTGGAGCAGGGATTATGGCTACACCTTC. As protein: CASSWSRDYGYTF. V and J are TRBV7-2 and TRBJ1-2, with a tentative D call TRBD1 (5 bases). The CDR3 is made up of 13 amino acids. In germline, CDR1 is SGHTA, CDR2 FQGNSA. Between the trimmed V and J ends, which lost 4 bases and 5 bases, there was a span of 11 bases.

The rearrangement uses TRBV28 and TRBJ1-5; D remains unclear. Germline CDR1 MDHEN, CDR2 SYDVKM. V lost 2 bases and J lost 6, with 8 bases in between. The CDR3 runs to 13 residues. The CDR3 region is CASSLQSRQPQHF. DNA for the CDR3: TGTGCCAGCAGTTTACAGTCCCGTCAGCCCCAGCATTTT.

The table lists this clonotype with many counts. CDR3 sequence: CASSLTGGFNNEQFF. In nucleotides, the CDR3 is TGCGCCAGCAGCTTGACGGGGGGTTTCAACAATGAGCAGTTCTTC. V is TRBV5-1 and J is TRBJ2-1; 7 positions agree with TRBD2. The CDR3 runs to 15 residues. Germline V gene lookup returns CDR1 SGHRS and CDR2 YFSETQ. J lost 5 bases, V lost 1 base, and 6 bases had no gene match.

The rearrangement joins TRBV27 to TRBJ2-7; 8 bases align to TRBD1. Germline CDR1 and CDR2: MNHEY and SMNVEV (reference sequence). Trimming at V came to 10 bases and at J to 2 bases, leaving 10 bases not matched to a gene. The CDR3 consists of 14 residues. The CDR3 nucleotides read TGTGCCACCGCGGGGACAGGATTACCCTACGAGCAGTACGTC. Protein sequence: CATAGTGLPYEQYV.

The sample holds a few counts of this clonotype. The chain uses TRBV15 and TRBJ2-3; the D gene could be TRBD1 or TRBD2 (5 bases each). The germline V and J ends were trimmed by 3 bases and 7 bases, with 14 bases remaining between them. There are 14 residues in the CDR3. Germline V gene lookup returns CDR1 LNHNV and CDR2 YYDKDF (reference sequence). The CDR3 spells CATSSRSGANTQYF. In DNA, the CDR3 is TGTGCCACCAGCAGCCGGTCCGGGGCCAATACGCAGTATTTT.

This clonotype was seen a few times. The J gene is TRBJ1-1, the V gene TRBV9; D may be TRBD1 (6 bases). V lost 4 bases to trimming and J lost 1 base, with 17 bases between them. The CDR3 is made up of 16 amino acids. CDR1 SGDLS and CDR2 YYNGEE come from the germline V gene. CDR3 loop: CASSPPDQGTNTEAFF. CDR3 DNA: TGTGCCAGCAGCCCCCCCGACCAGGGGACGAACACTGAAGCTTTCTTT.

This clonotype was seen a few times. The chain recombines TRBV5-1 with TRBJ2-3, with TRBD2 identical over 8 bases. Germline V lookup: CDR1 SGHRS, CDR2 YFSETQ. V was clipped by 4 bases and J by 0 bases; unmatched bases: 4. The CDR3 totals 15 residues. The CDR3 loop reads CASSPGLESTDTQYF. The CDR3 DNA reads as TGCGCCAGCAGCCCGGGACTAGAAAGCACAGATACGCAGTATTTT.